Described below is a single TCR beta chain sequence and its context. The sample belongs to a study of Ad26.COV2.S vaccination and SARS-CoV-2 variants. As for treatment: some 20 received Ad26.COV2.S at low or high dose, single or two shots; 5 received placebo; per-sample allocation not given. Day 63 after the first injection of vaccine or placebo was the sampling time. V lost 8 bases and J lost 0; bases outside the gene matches: 6. CDR3 size: 14 residues. Germline CDR1 GTSNPN, CDR2 SVGIG (reference sequence). Sequenced by immunoSEQ multiplex PCR; TCRdb stores in-frame clones only, minus some. Of around 340,000 clones in the sample, 65% to 90% were seen once.

The starting material was peripheral blood, obtained in a trial of Ad26.COV2.S vaccine versus placebo. This sequence originates from a person aged 18-65 years who received the Ad26.COV2.S COVID-19 vaccine or a placebo. V and J are TRBV30 and TRBJ2-5; 10 bases match TRBD2. CDR3 amino acids: CAALLAGDQETQYF. The CDR3 nucleotides read TGTGCCGCACTCCTAGCGGGAGACCAAGAGACCCAGTACTTC. Complete variable domain (other parts from reference TRBV30 and TRBJ2-5): SQTIHQWPATLVQPVGSPLSLECTVEGTSNPNLYWYRQAAGRGLQLLFYSVGIGQISSEVPQNLSASRPQDRQFILSSKKLLLSDSGFYLCAALLAGDQETQYFGPGTRLLVL.